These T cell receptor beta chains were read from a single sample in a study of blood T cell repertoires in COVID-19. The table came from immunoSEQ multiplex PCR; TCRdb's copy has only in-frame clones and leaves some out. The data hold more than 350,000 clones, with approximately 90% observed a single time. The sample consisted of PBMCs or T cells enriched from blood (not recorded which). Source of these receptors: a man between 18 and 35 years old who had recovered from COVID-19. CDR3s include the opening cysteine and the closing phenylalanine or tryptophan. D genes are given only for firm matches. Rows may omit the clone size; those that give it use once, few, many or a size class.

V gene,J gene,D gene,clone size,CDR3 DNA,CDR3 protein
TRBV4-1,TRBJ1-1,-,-,TGCGCCAGCAGCCACGGAGGGGTTGGGGACACTGAAGCTTTCTTT,CASSHGGVGDTEAFF
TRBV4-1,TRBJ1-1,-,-,TGCGCCAGCAACTCCAGACCAGGTCCCACTGAAGCTTTCTTT,CASNSRPGPTEAFF
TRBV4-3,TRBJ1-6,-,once,TGCGCCAGCAGCCAAGGCGGGGGGGGCGGATCACCCCTCCACTTT,CASSQGGGGGSPLHF
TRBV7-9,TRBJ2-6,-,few,TGTGCCAGCAGCTTTCATAGCTCTGGGGCCAACGTCCTGACTTTC,CASSFHSSGANVLTF
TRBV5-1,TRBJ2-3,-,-,TGCGCCAGCAGCTTGAACTCACCCGGCACAGATACGCAGTATTTT,CASSLNSPGTDTQYF
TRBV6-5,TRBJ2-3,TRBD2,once,TGTGCCAGCAGGCGGGGGGACACAGATACGCAGTATTTT,CASRRGDTDTQYF
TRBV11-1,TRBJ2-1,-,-,TGTGCCAGCAGCTCCGCTAGCACCCTCAATGAGCAGTTCTTC,CASSSASTLNEQFF
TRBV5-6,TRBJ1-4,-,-,TGTGCCAGCAGCCCCGGACGGGCGGGCGAAAAACTGTTTTTT,CASSPGRAGEKLFF
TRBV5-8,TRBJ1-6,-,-,TGTGCCAGCAGCTTAGACCGGGGTAATTCACCCCTCCACTTT,CASSLDRGNSPLHF
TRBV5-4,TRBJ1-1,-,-,TGTGCCAGCAGCTTGCAGGACACTGAAGCTTTCTTT,CASSLQDTEAFF
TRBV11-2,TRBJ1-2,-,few,TGTGCCAGCAGCTTACAGACAGGAAACTATGGCTACACCTTC,CASSLQTGNYGYTF
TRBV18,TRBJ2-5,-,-,TGTGCCAGCTCACCTCCCTACAGTAGACAAGAGACCCAGTACTTC,CASSPPYSRQETQYF
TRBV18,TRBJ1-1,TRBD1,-,TGTGCCAGCTCACCATCGGTGACAGGGAATTCTGAAGCTTTCTTT,CASSPSVTGNSEAFF
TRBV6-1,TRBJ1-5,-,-,TGTGCCAGCAGTGAAACGCGAACGGGCAATCAGCCCCAGCATTTT,CASSETRTGNQPQHF
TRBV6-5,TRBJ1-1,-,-,TGTGCCAGCAGTTACTCGGGCAGCTGGAACACTGAAGCTTTCTTT,CASSYSGSWNTEAFF
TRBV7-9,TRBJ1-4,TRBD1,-,TGTGCCAGCAGCCAGGGACAGGACCTCGGAGGGGAAAAACTGTTTTTT,CASSQGQDLGGEKLFF
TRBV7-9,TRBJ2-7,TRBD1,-,TGTGCCAGCAGCTTAGAGCCGACAGGGTTGGGGCAGTACTTC,CASSLEPTGLGQYF
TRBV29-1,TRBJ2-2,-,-,TGCAGCTCGCGGGCGGGCACCGGGGAGCTGTTTTTT,CSSRAGTGELFF
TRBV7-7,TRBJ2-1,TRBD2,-,TGTGCCAGCAGCTTAGCTAGCGGGGGGGCAGATACCAATGAGCAGTTCTTC,CASSLASGGADTNEQFF
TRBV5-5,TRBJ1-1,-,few,TGTGCCAGCAGCTTCCGACAGGCCGCGGGTGAAGCTTTCTTT,CASSFRQAAGEAFF
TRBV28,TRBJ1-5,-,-,TGTGCCAGCACCGTCAGTGCGGGGAGTCAGCCCCAGCATTTT,CASTVSAGSQPQHF
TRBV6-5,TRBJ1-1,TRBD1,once,TGTGCCAGCAGTCCGGGACAGGGAAAAGCTTTCTTT,CASSPGQGKAFF
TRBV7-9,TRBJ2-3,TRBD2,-,TGTGCCAGCAGCCTGGGACTAGCGGGAGTCCCTGGCACAGATACGCAGTATTTT,CASSLGLAGVPGTDTQYF
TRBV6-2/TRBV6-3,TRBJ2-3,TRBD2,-,TGTGCCAGCAGTCATACCGGACTAGACGATACGCAGTATTTT,CASSHTGLDDTQYF
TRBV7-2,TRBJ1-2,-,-,TGTGCCAGCAGCCCTCAGGGGACGGATAACTATGGCTACACCTTC,CASSPQGTDNYGYTF
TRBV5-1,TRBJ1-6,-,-,TGCGCCAGCAGCTTGTCTGAGGTATTCGATAATTCACCCCTCCACTTT,CASSLSEVFDNSPLHF
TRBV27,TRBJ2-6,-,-,TGTGCCAGCAGTTTTCGGGGAGCTGGGGCCAACGTCCTGACTTTC,CASSFRGAGANVLTF
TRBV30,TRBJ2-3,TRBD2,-,TGTGCCTGGGGACTAGCGGCCACAGATACGCAGTATTTT,CAWGLAATDTQYF
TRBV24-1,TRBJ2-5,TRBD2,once,TGTGCCACCAGTGACGGGACTAGCGGGGGAGAGACCCAGTACTTC,CATSDGTSGGETQYF
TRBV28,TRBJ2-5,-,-,TGTGCCAGCAGTTTTTTGACATTACAAGAGACCCAGTACTTC,CASSFLTLQETQYF
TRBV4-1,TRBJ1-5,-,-,TGCGCCAGCAGCCGCAATAGTAATAGCAATCAGCCCCAGCATTTT,CASSRNSNSNQPQHF
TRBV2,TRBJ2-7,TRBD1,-,TGTGCCAGTAAAAACCCGGGACAGGGGCTCTCCTACGAGCAGTACTTC,CASKNPGQGLSYEQYF
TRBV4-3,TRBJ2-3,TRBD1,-,TGCGCCAGCAGCCCACGGAGACAGGGGTCCACAGATACGCAGTATTTT,CASSPRRQGSTDTQYF
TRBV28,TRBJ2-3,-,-,TGTGCCAGCAGGGGGGGAGTTTACACAGATACGCAGTATTTT,CASRGGVYTDTQYF
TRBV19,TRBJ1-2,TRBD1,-,TGTGCCAGTAGTTGGCCAGGGGGCTATGGCTACACCTTC,CASSWPGGYGYTF
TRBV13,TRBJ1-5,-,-,TGTGCCAGCAGCTTATCCAGGGGAATCTATAGCAATCAGCCCCAGCATTTT,CASSLSRGIYSNQPQHF
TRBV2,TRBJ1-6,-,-,TGTGCCGGGACCGACAGGTTAGGCTCACCCCTCCACTTT,CAGTDRLGSPLHF
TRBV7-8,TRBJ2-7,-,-,TGTGCCAGCAGTAACTATCAGGGGCCCTACGAGCAGTACTTC,CASSNYQGPYEQYF
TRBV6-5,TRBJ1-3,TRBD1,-,TGTGCCAGCAGTTACACGGGACAGATCTCTGGAAACACCATATATTTT,CASSYTGQISGNTIYF
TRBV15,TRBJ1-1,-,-,TGTGCCACCAGCAGGGAATTTGGCCCGGGCACTGAAGCTTTCTTT,CATSREFGPGTEAFF
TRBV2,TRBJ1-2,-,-,TGTGCCAGCACCACCCGGGCAGGGGCCTATGGCTACACCTTC,CASTTRAGAYGYTF
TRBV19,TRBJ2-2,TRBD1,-,TGTGCCAGTAGTAGCTGGACAGGGGGCCAGCTGTTTTTT,CASSSWTGGQLFF
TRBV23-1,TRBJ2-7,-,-,TGCGCCAGCAGCCTGTGCTACGAGCAGTACTTC,CASSLCYEQYF
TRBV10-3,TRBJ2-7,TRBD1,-,TGTGCCATCAGTAAACAGGACAGGAATAACGAGCAGTACTTC,CAISKQDRNNEQYF
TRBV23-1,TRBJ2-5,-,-,TGCGCCAGCAGTCAATCGAACTACCAAAAAGAGACCCAGTACTTC,CASSQSNYQKETQYF
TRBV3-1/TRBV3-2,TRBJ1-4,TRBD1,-,TGTGCCAGCAGCCCCGGGGACAGGGGGCCGGAAAAACTGTTTTTT,CASSPGDRGPEKLFF
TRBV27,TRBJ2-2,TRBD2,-,TGTGCCAGCAGTAAACTCGCGGGAGGGACTAGCGGGGGCCGGGGCGGGGAGCTGTTTTTT,CASSKLAGGTSGGRGGELFF
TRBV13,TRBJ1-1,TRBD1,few,TGTGCCAGCAGCTGGGGACAGGGTAATGGGGAAGCTTTCTTT,CASSWGQGNGEAFF
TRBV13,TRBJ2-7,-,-,TGTGCCAGCAGTACAGGAACTCTCCGATACGAGCAGTACTTC,CASSTGTLRYEQYF
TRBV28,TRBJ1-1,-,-,TGTGCCAGCAGTAGTAGAGGTTCACTGAACACTGAAGCTTTCTTT,CASSSRGSLNTEAFF
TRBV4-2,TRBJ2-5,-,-,TGTGCCAGCAGCCAAGATAGAGCGGTCCGGGAGACCCAGTACTTC,CASSQDRAVRETQYF
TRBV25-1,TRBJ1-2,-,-,TGTGCCAGCAGTGACAGGGGCCGCTACACCTTC,CASSDRGRYTF
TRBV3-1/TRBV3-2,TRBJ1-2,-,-,TGTGCCAGCAGCCAAGAAACGCAGGGTGCGGATGGCTACACCTTC,CASSQETQGADGYTF
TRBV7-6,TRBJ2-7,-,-,TGTGCCAGCAGCTCAAAAGGGGCAGGGGCCTACGAGCAGTACTTC,CASSSKGAGAYEQYF
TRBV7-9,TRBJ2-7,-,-,TGTGCCAGCAGCTTTAATTCTGGGGCCAGGGCCTACGAGCAGTACTTC,CASSFNSGARAYEQYF
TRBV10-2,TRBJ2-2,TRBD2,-,TGCGCCAGCACCTCGACTAGCTCGGGGGGGGAGCTGTTTTTT,CASTSTSSGGELFF
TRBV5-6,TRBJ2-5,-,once,TGTGCCACCCGCGCTGGGGCGGAAGAGACCCAGTACTTC,CATRAGAEETQYF
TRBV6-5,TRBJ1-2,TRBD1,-,TGTGCCAGCAGTTCGACAGGGGCTATTAACTATGGCTACACCTTC,CASSSTGAINYGYTF
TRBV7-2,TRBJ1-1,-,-,TGTGCCAGCAGCTTAGGGGCAGAAATCACTGAAGCTTTCTTT,CASSLGAEITEAFF
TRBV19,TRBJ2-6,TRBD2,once,TGTGCCAGTAGGTTCCTAGCGGGATATTCTGGGGCCAACGTCCTGACTTTC,CASRFLAGYSGANVLTF